A single sample is the source of the 29 T cell receptor beta chains below, sequenced in a study of CD8 T cells in Susac syndrome. RNA in amounts of about 0.45 to 1 ug was reverse transcribed with random hexamers. From the immunoSEQ multiplex PCR reads, TCRdb called clonotypes with MiXCR, one entry per CDR3 protein. Of 230,000 or so distinct CDR3 sequences detected, roughly 96% appear once; the ten largest clones hold around 0.099%. Specimen: CD4+ T cells from PBMCs. The source is a human donor with multiple sclerosis.

The chain links TRBV2 to TRBJ2-2; unclear D gene. This CDR3 spans 15 amino acids. V dropped 7 bases and J dropped 0 bases, with 12 bases sitting between them. Per the germline V gene, CDR1 is SNHLY and CDR2 is FYNNEI. CDR3 sequence reads: CASTGRRSNTGELFF. The CDR3 nucleotides read TGTGCCAGCACTGGCAGAAGATCGAACACCGGGGAGCTGTTTTTT.

The rearrangement joins TRBV4-1 to TRBJ2-7; TRBD1 agrees at 7 bases. Germline V gene sequence: CDR1 MGHRA, CDR2 YSYEKL. The CDR3 contains 16 residues. V was pared by 4 bases and J by 5 bases, with 14 bases of the junction left unmatched. CDR3 in amino acids: CASSRKMAQGFDEQYF. The CDR3 coding sequence is TGCGCCAGCAGCCGCAAGATGGCACAGGGGTTCGACGAGCAGTACTTC.

CDR3 DNA: TGTGCCAGCAGCCAAGTCAACATACAAACAGATACGCAGTATTTT. Protein sequence: CASSQVNIQTDTQYF. The chain couples TRBV3-1 to TRBJ2-3; D not certain. Per the germline V gene, CDR1 is LGHDT and CDR2 is YNNKEL (reference sequence). The germline V and J ends were trimmed by 1 base and 3 bases, with 11 bases remaining between them. CDR3 length: 15 amino acids.

This clonotype was seen just once. The chain couples TRBV29-1 to TRBJ1-1, with no clear D. From germline, CDR1 is SQVTM and CDR2 ANQGSEA. The V end lost 4 bases, the J end lost 11 bases, and 11 bases lay between the germline ends. The CDR3 contains 10 residues. In DNA, the CDR3 is TGCAGCGTTGTCCCGGGCGGGGCTTTCTTT. Protein product: CSVVPGGAFF.

This clonotype was recorded only once. The V gene is TRBV28, the J gene TRBJ2-1; TRBD2 aligns across 7 bases. Germline trimming cut 8 bases from V and 8 bases from J; bases unmatched to any gene: 6. This CDR3 has 12 amino acids. The germline CDR1 and CDR2 sequences are MDHEN and SYDVKM. The chain's CDR3 is CASGRDVYEQFF. The CDR3 bases are TGTGCCAGCGGGAGGGACGTATATGAGCAGTTCTTC. Full variable domain (rest looked up from reference TRBV28 and TRBJ2-1): DVKVTQSSRYLVKRTGEKVFLECVQDMDHENMFWYRQDPGLGLRLIYFSYDVKMKEKGDIPEGYSVSREKKERFSLILESASTNQTSMYLCASGRDVYEQFFGPGTRLTVL.

The chain uses TRBV18 and TRBJ1-5; D remains ambiguous. V lost 3 bases, J lost 2 bases, and 8 bases lay in between. In germline, CDR1 is KGHSH, CDR2 LQKENI. The CDR3 extends over 14 amino acids. Written as DNA, the CDR3 is TGTGCCAGCTCACCCTCGGAGGGCAATCAGCCCCAGCATTTT. Protein: CASSPSEGNQPQHF.

V gene TRBV18 combines with J gene TRBJ2-1; 7 bases map to TRBD2. The CDR3 runs 16 residues. V lost 1 base and J lost 7; bases outside the gene matches: 10. The germline CDR1 and CDR2 sequences are KGHSH and LQKENI. The CDR3 bases are TGTGCCAGCTCACCACGGGCCGGGAGGTTTGATAATGAGCAGTTCTTC. It yields the protein CASSPRAGRFDNEQFF.

The chain has TRBV30 and TRBJ1-5; the D gene is possibly TRBD1 (6 bases). CDR1 is GTSNPN, CDR2 SVGIG, per germline (reference sequence). The CDR3 is 14 amino acids. V was cut by 0 bases and J by 5 bases, with 11 bases left in between. This chain's CDR3 is CAWSVGNRDQPQHF. The CDR3 region has the DNA TGTGCCTGGAGTGTTGGTAACAGGGATCAGCCCCAGCATTTT.

This clonotype was detected only once. The chain uses TRBV30 and TRBJ2-5, with D unclear. V lost 0 bases to trimming and J lost 5 bases, with 13 bases between them. Germline V CDR1 and CDR2: GTSNPN, SVGIG (reference sequence). The CDR3 sequence is 14 residues long. CDR3 loop: CAWSVLQGYETQYF. In nucleotides, the CDR3 is TGTGCCTGGAGTGTACTGCAAGGGTACGAGACCCAGTACTTC.

This chain connects TRBV29-1 to TRBJ1-5; 7 nucleotides line up with TRBD1. The length of the CDR3 is 16 residues. Germline lookup yields CDR1 SQVTM and CDR2 ANQGSEA. The V gene end was trimmed by 5 bases and the J gene end by 0 bases; junction bases not matched to a gene: 10. CDR3 sequence (DNA): TGCAGCGTTTCGGAGGGACAGAGGTATAGCAATCAGCCCCAGCATTTT. This gives the protein CSVSEGQRYSNQPQHF.

The chain is built from TRBV29-1 and TRBJ2-5; a weak D match, TRBD1 (5 bases). V lost 4 bases to trimming and J lost 4 bases, with 19 bases between them. There are 15 residues in the CDR3. Looked up from germline, CDR1 is SQVTM and CDR2 is ANQGSEA. The CDR3 bases are TGCAGCGTTGCTCCTGGACGAACAGGTGGAGAGACCCAGTACTTC. This gives the protein CSVAPGRTGGETQYF. Full variable domain (missing parts from reference TRBV29-1 and TRBJ2-5): SAVISQKPSRDICQRGTSLTIQCQVDSQVTMMFWYRQQPGQSLTLIATANQGSEATYESGFVIDKFPISRPNLTFSTLTVSNMSPEDSSIYLCSVAPGRTGGETQYFGPGTRLLVL.

The chain employs TRBV20-1 and TRBJ2-7; D possibly corresponds to TRBD1 (6 bases). Germline CDR1 reads DFQATT; CDR2 reads SNEGSKA (reference sequence). This CDR3 is built from 14 residues. With 1 base removed from V and 2 bases from J, the gap between germline ends came to 12 bases. The CDR3 is CSARVWTEAYEQYF. CDR3 nucleotides: TGCAGTGCTAGAGTTTGGACAGAGGCCTACGAGCAGTACTTC.

The gene calls are TRBV19 and TRBJ2-5, with 11 bases that match TRBD1. Looked up from germline, CDR1 is LNHDA and CDR2 is SQIVND (reference sequence). Trimming at V came to 3 bases and at J to 5 bases, leaving 8 bases not matched to a gene. The CDR3 extends over 16 amino acids. CDR3 protein: CASSISGQGAGETQYF. The CDR3 nucleotides are TGTGCCAGTAGTATTAGCGGACAGGGGGCTGGTGAGACCCAGTACTTC.

V and J are TRBV15 and TRBJ1-2, with a tentative D call TRBD1 (6 bases). Germline V gene lookup returns CDR1 LNHNV and CDR2 YYDKDF (reference sequence). Trimming pared 1 base from V and 2 bases from J, leaving 11 bases between. The CDR3 extends over 15 amino acids. The CDR3 loop reads CATSRAGTGNYGYTF. The CDR3 region has the DNA TGTGCCACCAGCAGAGCCGGAACAGGGAACTATGGCTACACCTTC.

On this clonotype itself: At one end the junction does not follow the germline gene, possibly because of a read error. The chain has TRBV15 and TRBJ2-5; TRBD1 aligns across 9 bases. This CDR3 is 14 amino acids long. From germline, CDR1 is LNHNV and CDR2 YYDKDF (reference sequence). The CDR3 protein is CATSGDRGQETQYF. The DNA for the CDR3 is TGTGCCACCAGCGGAGACAGGGGGCAAGAGACCCAGTACTTC.

A single count supports this clonotype. This chain connects TRBV28 to TRBJ2-7, with D unclear. The CDR3 length is 13 residues. CDR1 and CDR2 (germline): MDHEN, SYDVKM. V gave up 3 bases and J gave up 5 bases, with 11 bases separating them. The CDR3, as DNA: TGTGCCAGCAGTTTGCCCCACCTCGACGAGCAGTACTTC. Protein sequence: CASSLPHLDEQYF. The full variable domain, with the rest looked up from reference TRBV28 and TRBJ2-7, is DVKVTQSSRYLVKRTGEKVFLECVQDMDHENMFWYRQDPGLGLRLIYFSYDVKMKEKGDIPEGYSVSREKKERFSLILESASTNQTSMYLCASSLPHLDEQYFGPGTRLTVT.

This clonotype has a single count. The chain links TRBV5-1 to TRBJ1-4; TRBD1 matches at 7 bases. The CDR3 is 15 residues long. CDR1 and CDR2 (germline): SGHRS, YFSETQ. V was pared by 4 bases and J by 8 bases, with 11 bases of the junction left unmatched. The CDR3 bases are TGCGCCAGCAGCCCGGGGGACAGCCGTCCCGAAAAACTGTTTTTT. Amino acid sequence: CASSPGDSRPEKLFF.

The chain links TRBV10-3 to TRBJ1-1; 8 bases map to TRBD1. The CDR3 loop spans 14 amino acids. The germline gives CDR1 ENHRY, CDR2 SYGVKD. The ends lost 8 bases at V and 4 bases at J; junction bases unmatched: 9. CDR3 sequence (DNA): TGTGCCATCGGCGCAGGGGGCGTTGGCACTGAAGCTTTCTTT. As protein: CAIGAGGVGTEAFF.

CDR3: CASRRQTDTEAFF. CDR3 sequence (DNA): TGTGCCAGCAGACGACAGACAGACACTGAAGCTTTCTTT. The V call is TRBV6-5, the J call TRBJ1-1, with D perhaps matching TRBD1 (5 bases). The CDR3 has 13 residues. V was trimmed by 6 bases and J by 3 bases, leaving 11 bases between them. CDR1 is MNHEY, CDR2 SVGAGI, per germline.

V usage is TRBV20-1 and J usage is TRBJ2-1, with 9 bases aligning to TRBD1. The CDR3 runs 14 residues. Germline CDR1 reads DFQATT; CDR2 reads SNEGSKA (reference sequence). The J segment lost 7 bases and the V segment lost 5 bases, leaving 9 bases of the junction unmatched. The CDR3 reads CSAGGQGPGNEQFF. CDR3 coding DNA: TGCAGTGCTGGGGGACAGGGCCCTGGGAATGAGCAGTTCTTC.

This clonotype is a singleton in its sample. The rearrangement joins TRBV20-1 to TRBJ2-1; 8 nucleotides line up with TRBD1. From germline, CDR1 is DFQATT and CDR2 SNEGSKA (reference sequence). The CDR3 extends over 16 amino acids. Trimming removed 4 bases from V and 3 bases from J; junction bases left unmatched: 11. CDR3 loop: CSATNRGDRYYNEQFF. The CDR3, as DNA: TGCAGTGCTACCAATAGAGGGGACAGGTACTACAATGAGCAGTTCTTC.

This clonotype was observed a single time. The rearrangement uses TRBV7-2 and TRBJ2-3; no definite D call. Germline V CDR1 and CDR2: SGHTA, FQGNSA. Trimming removed 5 bases at V and 1 base at J, with 10 bases between. This CDR3 has 14 residues. The DNA of the CDR3 is TGTGCCAGCAGCCAAACCTCCGGCACAGATACGCAGTATTTT. Translated: CASSQTSGTDTQYF.

The chain carries TRBV6-5 and TRBJ1-2; D gene ambiguous. Trimming removed 2 bases at V and 2 bases at J, with 12 bases between. From germline, CDR1 is MNHEY and CDR2 SVGAGI. There are 15 residues in the CDR3. CDR3: CASSYVGEINYGYTF. As DNA, the CDR3 is TGTGCCAGCAGTTACGTTGGGGAGATCAACTATGGCTACACCTTC.

The chain has TRBV20-1 and TRBJ2-7; no reliable D call. Germline V gives CDR1 DFQATT, CDR2 SNEGSKA (reference sequence). The germline V and J ends were trimmed by 5 bases and 5 bases, with 13 bases remaining between them. This CDR3 is built from 12 residues. The CDR3 DNA sequence: TGCAGTGCTGCTCCTAGGAGAAACGAGCAGTACTTC. It encodes CSAAPRRNEQYF.

V and J are TRBV29-1 and TRBJ2-7; D gene uncertain. V was pared by 3 bases and J by 2 bases, with 14 bases between. Germline V gene data show CDR1 as SQVTM and CDR2 as ANQGSEA. The CDR3 consists of 14 residues. The chain's CDR3 is CSVEGRFPAYEQYF. Written as DNA, the CDR3 is TGCAGCGTTGAGGGTAGGTTCCCCGCCTACGAGCAGTACTTC.

V is TRBV4-2 and J is TRBJ2-6; weak D call: TRBD2 (5 bases). CDR1 is LGHNA, CDR2 YNFKEQ, per germline. V was pared by 0 bases and J by 2 bases, with 14 bases between. This CDR3 is 18 amino acids long. CDR3 region: CASSQDEYGVAGANVLTF. In DNA, the CDR3 is TGTGCCAGCAGCCAAGATGAGTACGGGGTAGCTGGGGCCAACGTCCTGACTTTC.

The CDR3 DNA reads TGTGCCAGCAGCCAAGATCGGGCGGTCCTTTCTGGGGCCAACGTCCTGACTTTC. Protein: CASSQDRAVLSGANVLTF. The rearrangement links TRBV3-1 to TRBJ2-6; unclear D gene. The V end lost 0 bases, the J end lost 1 base, and 13 bases lay between the germline ends. Germline V lookup: CDR1 LGHDT, CDR2 YNNKEL (reference sequence). This CDR3 region has 18 residues.

This clonotype appeared once. The V call is TRBV18, the J call TRBJ2-7; TRBD1 matches at 7 bases. V was pared by 2 bases and J by 4 bases, with 5 bases of the junction left unmatched. Germline V lookup: CDR1 KGHSH, CDR2 LQKENI. This CDR3 has 14 residues. Written as DNA, the CDR3 is TGTGCCAGCTCACCAATGAGGGGGCAATACGAGCAGTACTTC. Translated, it gives CASSPMRGQYEQYF.

V gene TRBV5-1 combines with J gene TRBJ1-4; D unclear. The V end was cut by 0 bases, the J end by 5 bases, with 11 bases between. This CDR3 comprises 15 residues. Germline CDR1 is SGHRS and CDR2 is YFSETQ. The CDR3 DNA is TGCGCCAGCAGCTTGGTTTCCAGTCAAAATGAAAAACTGTTTTTT. It specifies CASSLVSSQNEKLFF.